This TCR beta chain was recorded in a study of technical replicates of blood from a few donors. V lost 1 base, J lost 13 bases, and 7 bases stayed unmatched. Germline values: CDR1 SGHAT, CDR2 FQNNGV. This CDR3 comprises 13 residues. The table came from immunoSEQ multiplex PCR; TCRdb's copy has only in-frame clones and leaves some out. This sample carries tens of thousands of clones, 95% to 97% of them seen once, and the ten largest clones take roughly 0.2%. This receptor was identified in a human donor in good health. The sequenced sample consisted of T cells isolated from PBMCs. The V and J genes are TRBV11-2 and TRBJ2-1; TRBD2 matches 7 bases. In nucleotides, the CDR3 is TGTGCCAGCAGCTTAGCGGGAGGCGCCCCCCAGTTCTTC. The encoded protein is CASSLAGGAPQFF.